Listed here are 7 T cell receptor beta chains from one sample, sequenced in a study of blood T cells in healthy people across ages. With a J-beta primer mix and a sample-barcoded 5' primer, a second PCR ran about 7 to 12 cycles. TCRdb re-called the 5' RACE reads with MiXCR, one entry per CDR3 protein. This sample has roughly 680,000 distinct CDR3 sequences, with 52% found just once. The sample was blood. These receptors all stem from an elderly woman in good health.

The chain combines TRBV28 with TRBJ1-2; 7 nucleotides agree with TRBD1. CDR3 length: 15 amino acids. CDR1 is MDHEN and CDR2 is SYDVKM in the germline V gene. J lost 0 bases, V lost 6 bases, and 7 bases had no gene match. The CDR3 DNA reads TGTGCCAGCAGGAAGGGGGCACCCTCTAACTATGGCTACACCTTC. Its protein product is CASRKGAPSNYGYTF.

This rearrangement joins TRBV11-2 to TRBJ2-4, with D tentatively TRBD2 (5 bases). V was trimmed by 4 bases and J by 13 bases, leaving 14 bases between them. Germline V gives CDR1 SGHAT, CDR2 FQNNGV. The CDR3 runs to 12 residues. Here the CDR3 reads CASSSSAWEQYF. CDR3 nucleotide sequence: TGTGCCAGCAGCTCCTCGGCTTGGGAGCAGTACTTC.

This clonotype came up a few times. The chain recombines TRBV6-6 with TRBJ1-5, with TRBD1 as a possible D gene (6 bases). The CDR3 totals 14 residues. The germline CDR1 and CDR2 sequences are MNHNY and SVGAGI (reference sequence). The V and J ends lost 5 bases and 9 bases respectively, with 17 bases between them. The CDR3 loop is CASSRRLARGPQHF. The CDR3 DNA reads as TGTGCCAGCAGTCGGCGGCTTGCCAGGGGGCCCCAGCATTTT.

The chain uses TRBV7-2 and TRBJ2-7; tentative D call: TRBD1 (6 bases). The DNA end favors TRBJ2-5, so the J call may be wrong. CDR1 SGHTA and CDR2 FQGNSA come from the germline V gene. The CDR3 consists of 14 residues. Here the CDR3 reads CASSSPRGFETQYF. DNA of the CDR3: TGTGCCAGCAGCTCCCCCAGGGGATTCGAGACCCAGTACTTC.

This clonotype was seen many times. The chain has TRBV7-2 and TRBJ2-1; D call uncertain. In germline, CDR1 is SGHTA, CDR2 FQGNSA. The CDR3 has 13 amino acids. Trimming removed 5 bases from V and 7 bases from J, with 12 bases in between. CDR3 in amino acids: CASSRGPFNEQFF. The CDR3 DNA is TGTGCCAGCAGCCGCGGACCGTTTAATGAGCAGTTCTTC. Using reference TRBV7-2 and TRBJ2-1 for the parts outside the CDR3, the full variable domain is GAGVSQSPSNKVTEKGKDVELRCDPISGHTALYWYRQSLGQGLEFLIYFQGNSAPDKSGLPSDRFSAERTGGSVSTLTIQRTQQEDSAVYLCASSRGPFNEQFFGPGTRLTVL.

A single count supports this clonotype. CDR3 in amino acids: CASGPSGDKPYEQYF. DNA of the CDR3: TGTGCCAGCGGCCCTTCGGGGGACAAGCCCTACGAGCAGTACTTC. This rearrangement joins TRBV3-1 to TRBJ2-7, with D perhaps TRBD1 or TRBD2 (6 bases each). CDR3 length equals 15 residues. V lost 8 bases and J 2 bases, leaving 19 bases between the germline ends. Germline V gene data show CDR1 as LGHDT and CDR2 as YNNKEL (reference sequence).

Notes on this clonotype: A much larger clone sits a single nucleotide away, making a read error possible. The V call is TRBV28, the J call TRBJ2-5; 7 bases agree with TRBD1. The J segment lost 11 bases and the V segment lost 2 bases, leaving 11 bases of the junction unmatched. CDR1 is MDHEN and CDR2 is SYDVKM in the germline V gene. This CDR3 is built from 14 residues. DNA of the CDR3: TGTGCCAGCAGTTTACCTACAGGGGTTCGTGAGCAGTACTTC. Residues: CASSLPTGVREQYF.